The TCR beta chain under discussion was sequenced for a study of blood T cell repertoires in COVID-19. Study as a whole: The United States, Italy and Spain supplied acute and convalescent COVID-19 samples.

In germline, CDR1 is SGDLS, CDR2 YYNGEE. Trimming stripped 1 base from V and 5 bases from J, with 15 bases between. The CDR3 loop spans 15 amino acids. Sequencing used immunoSEQ multiplex PCR; TCRdb keeps in-frame clones, though not all of them. In the table there are fewer than 200,000 clones, about 85% of which are singletons. The sequence derives from a man between 60 and 70 years old with acute or convalescent COVID-19. The chain employs TRBV9 and TRBJ2-5, with D possibly being TRBD2 (5 bases). The specimen sequenced was peripheral blood. CDR3 protein: CASSVSQNSGETQYF. The CDR3 coding sequence is TGTGCCAGCAGCGTATCCCAAAACTCGGGGGAGACCCAGTACTTC.